The present T cell receptor (beta chain) was sequenced within a study of T cell responses to AZD1222 COVID-19 vaccine. Study as a whole: Analyses pooled second doses at about 4 or about 12 weeks. Study results and limitations: Sampling that yielded the repertoires occurred only after the peak T cell response. Mostly white British, mostly female donors; authors suggested clonal diversity may be underestimated.

Notes on this clone: No antigen is known for it.

Germline loops: CDR1 SGHNT, CDR2 YYREEE (reference sequence). The CDR3 sequence is 13 residues long. Trimming stripped 4 bases from V and 1 base from J, with 8 bases between. Libraries were prepared by immunoSEQ multiplex PCR; TCRdb keeps only in-frame clonotypes and omits some of them. This table holds over 150,000 clones, about nine tenths found once. Sequencing was performed on peripheral blood, taken on day 0 of AZD1222 vaccination. This receptor was taken from an adult in good health. The V and J genes are TRBV5-4 and TRBJ1-1; D is undetermined. The CDR3 is CASSITGNTEAFF. In DNA form, the CDR3 reads TGTGCCAGCAGCATCACGGGGAACACTGAAGCTTTCTTT.